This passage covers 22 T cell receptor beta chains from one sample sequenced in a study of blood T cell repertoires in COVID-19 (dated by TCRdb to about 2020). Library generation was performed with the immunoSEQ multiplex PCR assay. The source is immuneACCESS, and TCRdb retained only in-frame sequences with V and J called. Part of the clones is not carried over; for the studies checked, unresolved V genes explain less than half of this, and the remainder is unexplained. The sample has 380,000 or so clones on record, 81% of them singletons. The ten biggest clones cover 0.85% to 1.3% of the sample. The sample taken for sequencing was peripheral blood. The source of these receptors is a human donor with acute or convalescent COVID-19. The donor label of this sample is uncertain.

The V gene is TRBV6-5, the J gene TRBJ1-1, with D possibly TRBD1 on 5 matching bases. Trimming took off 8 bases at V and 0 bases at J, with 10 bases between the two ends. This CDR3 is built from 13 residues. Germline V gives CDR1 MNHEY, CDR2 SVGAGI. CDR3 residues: CASFRQLNTEAFF. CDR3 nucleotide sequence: TGTGCCAGCTTCCGACAGTTGAACACTGAAGCTTTCTTT.

CDR3 region: CAISDRGGNSPLHF. The CDR3 DNA is TGTGCCATCAGCGACAGGGGCGGAAATTCACCCCTCCACTTT. The chain joins TRBV10-3 to TRBJ1-6; TRBD1 aligns across 8 bases. Germline trimming cut 6 bases from V and 7 bases from J; bases unmatched to any gene: 5. Germline V gives CDR1 ENHRY, CDR2 SYGVKD. CDR3 length equals 14 residues.

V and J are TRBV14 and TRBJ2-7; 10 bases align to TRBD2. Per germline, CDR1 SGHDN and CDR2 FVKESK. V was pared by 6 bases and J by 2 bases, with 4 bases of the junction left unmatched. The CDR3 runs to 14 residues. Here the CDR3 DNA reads TGTGCCAGCAGTTCTAGCGGGAGTCCCTACGAGCAGTACTTC. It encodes CASSSSGSPYEQYF.

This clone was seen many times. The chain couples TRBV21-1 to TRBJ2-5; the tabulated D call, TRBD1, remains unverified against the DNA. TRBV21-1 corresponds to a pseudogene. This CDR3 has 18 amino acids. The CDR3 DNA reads TGTGCCAGCAGCAAAAAAGGGGGACAGGACCTGTCTCAAGAGACCCAGTACTTC. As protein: CASSKKGGQDLSQETQYF.

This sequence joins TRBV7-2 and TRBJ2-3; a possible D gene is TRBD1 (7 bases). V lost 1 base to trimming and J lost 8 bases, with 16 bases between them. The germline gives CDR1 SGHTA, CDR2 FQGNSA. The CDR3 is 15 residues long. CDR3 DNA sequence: TGTGCCAGCAGCTTAGTGTTGAGGGGGCGGGGTACGCAGTATTTT. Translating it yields CASSLVLRGRGTQYF.

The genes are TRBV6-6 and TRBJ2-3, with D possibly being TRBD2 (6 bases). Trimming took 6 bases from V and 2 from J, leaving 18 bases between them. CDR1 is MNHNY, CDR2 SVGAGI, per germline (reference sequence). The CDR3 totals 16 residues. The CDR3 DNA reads TGTGCCAGCAGACTCGGAGGGATTCTTGACACAGATACGCAGTATTTT. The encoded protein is CASRLGGILDTDTQYF.

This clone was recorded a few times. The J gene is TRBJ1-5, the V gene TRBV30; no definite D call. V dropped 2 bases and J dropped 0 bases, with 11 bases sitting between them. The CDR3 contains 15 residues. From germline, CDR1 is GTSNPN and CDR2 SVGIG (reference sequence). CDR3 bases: TGTGCCTGGAGTTTGGGAGTCTATAGCAATCAGCCCCAGCATTTT. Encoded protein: CAWSLGVYSNQPQHF.

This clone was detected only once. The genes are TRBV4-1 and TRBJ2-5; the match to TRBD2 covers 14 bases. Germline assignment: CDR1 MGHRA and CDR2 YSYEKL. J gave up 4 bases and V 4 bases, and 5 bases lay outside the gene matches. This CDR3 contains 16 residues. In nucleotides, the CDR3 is TGCGCCAGCAGCCGGGGGACTAGCGGGAGTGTAGAGACCCAGTACTTC. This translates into CASSRGTSGSVETQYF.

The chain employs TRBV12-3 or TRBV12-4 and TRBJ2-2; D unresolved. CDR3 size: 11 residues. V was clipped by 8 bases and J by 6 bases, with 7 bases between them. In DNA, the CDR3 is TGTGCCAGCTACTTAGCCGGGGAGCTGTTTTTT. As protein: CASYLAGELFF.

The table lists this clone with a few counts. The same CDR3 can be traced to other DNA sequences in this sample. CDR3 in DNA: TGTGCCAGCAGTGATCAAGGGGGCTATGGCTACACCTTC. Amino acid sequence: CASSDQGGYGYTF. J is TRBJ1-2 and V is TRBV6-1; D may be TRBD1 (6 bases). Trimming shortened V by 3 bases and J by 4 bases, and 9 bases separated the two germline ends. CDR1 is MNHNS and CDR2 is SASEGT in the germline V gene. The CDR3 runs 13 residues.

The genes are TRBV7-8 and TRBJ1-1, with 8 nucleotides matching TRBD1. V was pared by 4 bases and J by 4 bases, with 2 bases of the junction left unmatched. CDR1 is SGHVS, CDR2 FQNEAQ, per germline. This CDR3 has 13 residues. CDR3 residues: CASSSDRGTEAFF. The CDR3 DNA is TGTGCCAGCAGCTCCGACAGGGGCACTGAAGCTTTCTTT.

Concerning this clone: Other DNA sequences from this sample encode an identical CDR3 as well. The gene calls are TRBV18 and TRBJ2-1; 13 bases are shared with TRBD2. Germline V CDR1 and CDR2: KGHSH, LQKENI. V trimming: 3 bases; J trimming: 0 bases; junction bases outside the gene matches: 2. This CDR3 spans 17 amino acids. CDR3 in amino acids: CASSPRTSGSSYNEQFF. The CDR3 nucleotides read TGTGCCAGCTCACCGCGGACTAGCGGGAGCTCCTACAATGAGCAGTTCTTC. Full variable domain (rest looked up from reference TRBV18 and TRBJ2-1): NAGVMQNPRHLVRRRGQEARLRCSPMKGHSHVYWYRQLPEEGLKFMVYLQKENIIDESGMPKERFSAEFPKEGPSILRIQQVVRGDSAAYFCASSPRTSGSSYNEQFFGPGTRLTVL.

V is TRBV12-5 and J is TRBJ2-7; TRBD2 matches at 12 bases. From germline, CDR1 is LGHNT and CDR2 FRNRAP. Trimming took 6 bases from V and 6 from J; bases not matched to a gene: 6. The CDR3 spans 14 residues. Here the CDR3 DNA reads TGTGCTAGTGGGGTTCTAGCGGGAGGGAGCGAGCAGTACTTC. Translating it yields CASGVLAGGSEQYF.

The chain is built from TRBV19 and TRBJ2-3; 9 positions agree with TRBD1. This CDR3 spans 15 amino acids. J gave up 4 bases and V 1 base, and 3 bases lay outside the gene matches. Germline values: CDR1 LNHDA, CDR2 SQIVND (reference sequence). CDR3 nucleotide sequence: TGTGCCAGTAGTATAGTGGGACAGGGATCAGATACGCAGTATTTT. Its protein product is CASSIVGQGSDTQYF.

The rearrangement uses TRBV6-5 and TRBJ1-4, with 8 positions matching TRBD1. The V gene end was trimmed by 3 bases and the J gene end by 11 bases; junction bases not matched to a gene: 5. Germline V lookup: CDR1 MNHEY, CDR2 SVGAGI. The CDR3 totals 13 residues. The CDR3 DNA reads TGTGCCAGCAGTTATACAGGGGGAGGGAAACTGTTTTTT. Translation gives CASSYTGGGKLFF.

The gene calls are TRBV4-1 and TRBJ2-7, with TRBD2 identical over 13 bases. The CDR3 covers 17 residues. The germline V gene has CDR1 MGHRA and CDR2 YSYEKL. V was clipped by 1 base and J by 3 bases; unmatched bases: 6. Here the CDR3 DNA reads TGCGCCAGCAGCCAAGCTCCCGGGACTAGCGGGGTCTACGAGCAGTACTTC. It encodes CASSQAPGTSGVYEQYF.

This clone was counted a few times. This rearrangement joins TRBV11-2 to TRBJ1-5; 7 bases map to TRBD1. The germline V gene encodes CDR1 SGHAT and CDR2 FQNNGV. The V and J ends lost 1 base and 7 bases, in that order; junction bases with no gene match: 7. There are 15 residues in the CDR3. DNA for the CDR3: TGTGCCAGCAGCTTAGGGAGGGGGCTCCGGCAGCCCCAGCATTTT. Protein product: CASSLGRGLRQPQHF.

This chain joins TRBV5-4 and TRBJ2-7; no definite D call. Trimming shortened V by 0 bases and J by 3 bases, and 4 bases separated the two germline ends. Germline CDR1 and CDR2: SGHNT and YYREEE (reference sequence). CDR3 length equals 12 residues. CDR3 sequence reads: CASSLDHYEQYF. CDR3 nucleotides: TGTGCCAGCAGCTTGGATCACTACGAGCAGTACTTC.

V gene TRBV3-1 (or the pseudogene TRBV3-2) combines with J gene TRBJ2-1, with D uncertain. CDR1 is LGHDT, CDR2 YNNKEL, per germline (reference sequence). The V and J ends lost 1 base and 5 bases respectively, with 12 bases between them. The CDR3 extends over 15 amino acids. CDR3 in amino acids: CASSQASKQHNEQFF. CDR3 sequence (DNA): TGTGCCAGCAGCCAAGCATCAAAACAACACAATGAGCAGTTCTTC.

In DNA form, the CDR3 reads TGTGCCAGCAGCGGCGAACTAGTGGGTAGGGAGACCCAGTACTTC. Translating gives CASSGELVGRETQYF. V usage is TRBV7-8 and J usage is TRBJ2-5; D perhaps matches TRBD2 (5 bases). Looked up from germline, CDR1 is SGHVS and CDR2 is FQNEAQ. The CDR3 loop spans 15 amino acids. V gave up 5 bases and J gave up 5 bases, with 18 bases separating them.

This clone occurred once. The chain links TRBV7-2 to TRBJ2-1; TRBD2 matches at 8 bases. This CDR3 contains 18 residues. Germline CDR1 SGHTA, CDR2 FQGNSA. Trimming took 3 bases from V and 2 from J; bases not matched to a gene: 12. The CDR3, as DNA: TGTGCCAGCAGCTTTGGTTATTTAAGCGGGGGCCCCTACAATGAGCAGTTCTTC. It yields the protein CASSFGYLSGGPYNEQFF.

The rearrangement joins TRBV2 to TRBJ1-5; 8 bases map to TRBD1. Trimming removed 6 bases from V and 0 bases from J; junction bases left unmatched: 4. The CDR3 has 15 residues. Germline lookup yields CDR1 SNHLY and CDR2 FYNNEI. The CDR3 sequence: CASSRTGYSNQPQHF. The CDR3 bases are TGTGCCAGCAGCCGGACAGGGTATAGCAATCAGCCCCAGCATTTT.